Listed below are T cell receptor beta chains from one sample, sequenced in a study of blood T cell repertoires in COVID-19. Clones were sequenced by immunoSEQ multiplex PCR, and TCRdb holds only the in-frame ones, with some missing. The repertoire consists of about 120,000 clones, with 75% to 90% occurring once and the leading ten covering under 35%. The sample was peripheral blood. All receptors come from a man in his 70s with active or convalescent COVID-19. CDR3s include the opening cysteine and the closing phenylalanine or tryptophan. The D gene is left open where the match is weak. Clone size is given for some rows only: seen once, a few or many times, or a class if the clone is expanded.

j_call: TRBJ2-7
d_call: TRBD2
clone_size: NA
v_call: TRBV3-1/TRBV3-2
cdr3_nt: TGTGCCAGCAGCCTACTGGGACTAGCGGGAGGGGGCTACGAGCAGTACTTC
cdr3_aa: CASSLLGLAGGGYEQYF

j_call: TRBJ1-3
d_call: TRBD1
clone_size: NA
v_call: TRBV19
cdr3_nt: TGTGCCAGTAGTCCCCCAGGGGGCCCCTCTGGAAACACCATATATTTT
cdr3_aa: CASSPPGGPSGNTIYF

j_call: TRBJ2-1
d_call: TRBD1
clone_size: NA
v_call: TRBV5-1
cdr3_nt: TGCGCCAGCAGCTTGGGACGGGGACAGGTGTACAATGAGCAGTTCTTC
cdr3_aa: CASSLGRGQVYNEQFF

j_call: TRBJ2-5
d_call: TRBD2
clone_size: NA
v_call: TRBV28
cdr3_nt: TGTGCCAGCAGTTTGGGACTAGAAACAGAGACCCAGTACTTC
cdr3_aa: CASSLGLETETQYF

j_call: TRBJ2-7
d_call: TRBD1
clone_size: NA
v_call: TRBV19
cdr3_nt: TGTGCCAGTAGGTCAAACAGGGGCTCCTACGAGCAGTACTTC
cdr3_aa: CASRSNRGSYEQYF

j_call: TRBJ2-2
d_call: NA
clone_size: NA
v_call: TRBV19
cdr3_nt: TGTGCCAGTAGTACGACCCTCTTACGGGGGGCCGGCACCGGGGAGCTGTTTTTT
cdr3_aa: CASSTTLLRGAGTGELFF

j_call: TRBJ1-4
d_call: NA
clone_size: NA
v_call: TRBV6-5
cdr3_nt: TGTGCCAGCAGTCACGCATCAGGAGGCGAAAAACTGTTTTTT
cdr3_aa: CASSHASGGEKLFF

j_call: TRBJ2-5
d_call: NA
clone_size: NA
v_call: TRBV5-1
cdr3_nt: TGCGCCAGCAGCTTAGGCGGATTTCTTGAGACCCAGTACTTC
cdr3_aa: CASSLGGFLETQYF

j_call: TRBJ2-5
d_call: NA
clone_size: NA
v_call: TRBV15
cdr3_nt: TGTGCCACCAGCAGGCTGCGGTTAGCGGAGGGGAGAGAGACCCAGTACTTC
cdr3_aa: CATSRLRLAEGRETQYF

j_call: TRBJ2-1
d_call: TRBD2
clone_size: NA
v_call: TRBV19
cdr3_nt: TGTGCCAGTAGTCTTAGCGGGAGTGCAAATGAGCAGTTCTTC
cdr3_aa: CASSLSGSANEQFF

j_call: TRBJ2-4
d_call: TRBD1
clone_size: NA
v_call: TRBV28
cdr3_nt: TGTGCCAGCAGTTTATTGGGGACAGGGGTAGCCAAAAACATTCAGTACTTC
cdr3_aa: CASSLLGTGVAKNIQYF

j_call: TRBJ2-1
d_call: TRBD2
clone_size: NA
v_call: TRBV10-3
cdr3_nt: TGTGCCATCAGTGAGTCGGCGGGAGTGAGTCTCAATGAGCAGTTCTTC
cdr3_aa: CAISESAGVSLNEQFF

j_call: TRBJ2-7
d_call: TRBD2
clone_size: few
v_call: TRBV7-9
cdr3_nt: TGTGCCAGCAGTCCGGGAGCGGGAGTCCTTTGGACCGAGCAGTACTTC
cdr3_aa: CASSPGAGVLWTEQYF

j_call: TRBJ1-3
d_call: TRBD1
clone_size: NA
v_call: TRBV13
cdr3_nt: TGTGCCAGCAGCTTTGGACAGGGTTACTCTGGAAACACCATATATTTT
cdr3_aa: CASSFGQGYSGNTIYF

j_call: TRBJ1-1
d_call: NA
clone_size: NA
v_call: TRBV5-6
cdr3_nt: TGTGCCAGCAGCCTCCCAGGAACTGAAGCTTTCTTT
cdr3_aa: CASSLPGTEAFF

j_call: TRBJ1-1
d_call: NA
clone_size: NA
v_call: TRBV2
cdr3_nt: TGTGCCAGCAGGGGGGGGGTCTTGAACACTGAAGCTTTCTTT
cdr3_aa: CASRGGVLNTEAFF

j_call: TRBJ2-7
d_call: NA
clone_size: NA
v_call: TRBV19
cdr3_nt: TGTGCCAGTAGTATAGGACAGTATGCCTACGAACAGTACTTC
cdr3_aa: CASSIGQYAYEQYF

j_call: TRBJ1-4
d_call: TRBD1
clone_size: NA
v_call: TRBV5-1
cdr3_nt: TGCGCCAGCAGCCGACAGGGGGCCGGGACTAATGAAAAACTGTTTTTT
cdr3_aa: CASSRQGAGTNEKLFF

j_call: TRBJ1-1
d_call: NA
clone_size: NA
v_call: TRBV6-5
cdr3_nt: TGTGCCAGCAGTTACGACGGAGGTCTGAACACTGAAGCTTTCTTT
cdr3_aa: CASSYDGGLNTEAFF

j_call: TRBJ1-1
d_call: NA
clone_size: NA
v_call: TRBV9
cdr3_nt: TGTGCCAGCAGCGGAATAACAGGAGAGAACACTGAAGCTTTCTTT
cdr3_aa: CASSGITGENTEAFF

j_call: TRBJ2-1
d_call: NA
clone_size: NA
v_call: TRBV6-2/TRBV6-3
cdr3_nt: TGTGCCAGCAGTTACATAAATGAGCAGTTCTTC
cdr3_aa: CASSYINEQFF

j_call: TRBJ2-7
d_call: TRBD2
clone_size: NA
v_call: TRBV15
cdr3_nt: TGTGCCACCAGCAGAGCCCTAGCGGGAGAGACGGGTTACTTC
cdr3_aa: CATSRALAGETGYF

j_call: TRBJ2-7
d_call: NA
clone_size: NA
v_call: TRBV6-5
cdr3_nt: TGTGCCAGCAGTTACGCAGGGGACTACGAGCAGTACTTC
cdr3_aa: CASSYAGDYEQYF

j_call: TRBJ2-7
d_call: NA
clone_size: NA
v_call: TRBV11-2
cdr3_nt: TGTGCCAGCAGCCCAGGCGTAGCCTACGAGCAGTACTTC
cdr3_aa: CASSPGVAYEQYF

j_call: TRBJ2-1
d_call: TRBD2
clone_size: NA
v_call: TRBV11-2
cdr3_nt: TGTGCCAGCAGCTCTAGCGGGAATGAGCAGTTCTTC
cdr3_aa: CASSSSGNEQFF

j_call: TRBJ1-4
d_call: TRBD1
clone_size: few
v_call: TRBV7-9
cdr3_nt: TGTGCCAGCAGCGGCAGCAGGGGGCGGAATGAAAAACTGTTTTTT
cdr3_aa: CASSGSRGRNEKLFF

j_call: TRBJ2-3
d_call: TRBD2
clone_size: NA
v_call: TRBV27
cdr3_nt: TGTGCCAGCAGTTTATCCGGACTAGCGGGATTCAGCACAGATACGCAGTATTTT
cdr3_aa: CASSLSGLAGFSTDTQYF

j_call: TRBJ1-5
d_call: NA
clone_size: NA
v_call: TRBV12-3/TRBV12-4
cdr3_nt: TGTGCCAGCAGTTTCCTATCTCAGCCCCAGCATTTT
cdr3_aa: CASSFLSQPQHF